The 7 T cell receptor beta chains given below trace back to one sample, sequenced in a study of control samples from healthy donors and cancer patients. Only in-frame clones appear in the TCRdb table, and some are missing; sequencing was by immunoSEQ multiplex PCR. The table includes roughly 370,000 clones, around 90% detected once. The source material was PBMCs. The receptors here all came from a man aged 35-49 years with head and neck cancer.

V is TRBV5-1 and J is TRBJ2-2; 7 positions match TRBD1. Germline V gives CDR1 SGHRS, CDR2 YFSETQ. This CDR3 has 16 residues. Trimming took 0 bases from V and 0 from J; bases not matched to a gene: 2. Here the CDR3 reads CASSLGQGPNTGELFF. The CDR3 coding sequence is TGCGCCAGCAGCTTGGGACAGGGTCCGAACACCGGGGAGCTGTTTTTT. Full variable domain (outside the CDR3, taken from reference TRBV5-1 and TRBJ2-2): KAGVTQTPRYLIKTRGQQVTLSCSPISGHRSVSWYQQTPGQGLQFLFEYFSETQRNKGNFPGRFSGRQFSNSRSEMNVSTLELGDSALYLCASSLGQGPNTGELFFGEGSRLTVL.

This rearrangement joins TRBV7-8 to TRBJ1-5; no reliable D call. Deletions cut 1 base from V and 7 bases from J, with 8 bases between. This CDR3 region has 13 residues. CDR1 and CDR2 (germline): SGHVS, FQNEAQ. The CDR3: CASSLDESQPQHF. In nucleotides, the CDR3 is TGTGCCAGCAGCTTAGACGAGTCCCAGCCCCAGCATTTT.

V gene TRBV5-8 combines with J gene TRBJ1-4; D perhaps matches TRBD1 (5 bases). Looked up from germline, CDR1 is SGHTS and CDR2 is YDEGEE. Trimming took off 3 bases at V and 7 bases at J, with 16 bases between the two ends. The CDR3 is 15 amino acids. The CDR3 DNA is TGTGCCAGCAGCTCAGGGTTTCAAGTCGGTGAAAAACTGTTTTTT. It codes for CASSSGFQVGEKLFF.

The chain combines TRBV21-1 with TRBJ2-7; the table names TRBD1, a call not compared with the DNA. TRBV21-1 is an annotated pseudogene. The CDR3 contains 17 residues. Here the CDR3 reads CASRGDSMGQGNWKQYF. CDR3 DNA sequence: TGTGCCAGCAGAGGAGATTCTATGGGGCAGGGAAATTGGAAGCAGTACTTC.

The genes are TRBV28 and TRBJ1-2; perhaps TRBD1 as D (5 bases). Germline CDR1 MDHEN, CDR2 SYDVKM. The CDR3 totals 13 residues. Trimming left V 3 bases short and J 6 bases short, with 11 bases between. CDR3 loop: CASSLGQSDGYTF. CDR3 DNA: TGTGCCAGCAGTTTGGGGCAGAGTGATGGCTACACCTTC.

Here the CDR3 reads CASSRQVPLNTGELFF. CDR3 bases: TGTGCCAGCAGTAGACAGGTACCTCTTAACACCGGGGAGCTGTTTTTT. V gene TRBV28 combines with J gene TRBJ2-2, with D perhaps TRBD1 (6 bases). The CDR3 runs 16 residues. Germline CDR1 reads MDHEN; CDR2 reads SYDVKM. Trimming stripped 5 bases from V and 2 bases from J, with 15 bases between.

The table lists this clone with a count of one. The CDR3 DNA reads TGTGCCAGCAGCAACGAGCCGCTTTCCTATAATTCACCCCTCCACTTT. Its protein is CASSNEPLSYNSPLHF. V usage is TRBV21-1 and J usage is TRBJ1-6. TRBV21-1 is a pseudogene segment. The CDR3 consists of 16 residues.